This TCR beta chain was recovered during a study of blood T cell repertoires in COVID-19. Across the study: Acute and convalescent COVID-19 samples came from the United States, Italy and Spain. PBMCs, B-cell-depleted T cells, or T cells were the source of the cDNA or gDNA that made up the material.

Authors' processing steps: How many nucleated cells were present was estimated from reference gene primer amplification. Profiling relied on immunoSEQ multiplex PCR, and the TCRdb table lists in-frame clones only, not all of them. The DNA gave D and trimming, while V, J and clone size come from that table. The table has 170,000 or so clones, around 83% seen once; the top ten hold roughly 7%. Trimming took 6 bases from V and 6 from J, leaving 14 bases between them. Germline V gives CDR1 SGHVS, CDR2 FQNEAQ. The CDR3 is made up of 14 amino acids. Sequenced sample: peripheral blood. This chain uses TRBV7-8 with TRBJ1-4; the D is unclear. This clonotype originated in a middle-aged man with active or convalescent COVID-19. The CDR3 DNA reads as TGTGCCAGCAGGCAACGACTCGTCGATGAAAAACTGTTTTTT. This translates into CASRQRLVDEKLFF.